The text below deals with one TCR beta chain. The data stem from a study of blood T cell repertoires in COVID-19. Study-level information: The United States, Italy and Spain were the sources of the acute and convalescent COVID-19 samples. T cells, B-cell-depleted T cells, or PBMCs provided the cDNA or gDNA that served as material.

Methods used by the authors: Reference gene primer amplification gave estimated nucleated cell counts. Some clones are missing from TCRdb's copy, which holds only in-frame ones; the method was immunoSEQ multiplex PCR. That table is the source of V, J and clone size, and D and trimming were worked out from the DNA. This sample has some 270,000 clones; 89% occur once, and the top ten carry approximately 4.6%. The V and J ends lost 0 bases and 5 bases respectively, with 11 bases between them. The length of the CDR3 is 15 residues. Germline loops: CDR1 SGDLS, CDR2 YYNGEE. This sequence originates from a woman aged 40 to 50 who had recovered from COVID-19. Sequencing was carried out using peripheral blood. J is TRBJ2-2 and V is TRBV9, with D perhaps matching TRBD1 (7 bases). CDR3: CASSVETGRTGELFF. The CDR3 bases are TGTGCCAGCAGCGTAGAGACAGGGAGGACCGGGGAGCTGTTTTTT.